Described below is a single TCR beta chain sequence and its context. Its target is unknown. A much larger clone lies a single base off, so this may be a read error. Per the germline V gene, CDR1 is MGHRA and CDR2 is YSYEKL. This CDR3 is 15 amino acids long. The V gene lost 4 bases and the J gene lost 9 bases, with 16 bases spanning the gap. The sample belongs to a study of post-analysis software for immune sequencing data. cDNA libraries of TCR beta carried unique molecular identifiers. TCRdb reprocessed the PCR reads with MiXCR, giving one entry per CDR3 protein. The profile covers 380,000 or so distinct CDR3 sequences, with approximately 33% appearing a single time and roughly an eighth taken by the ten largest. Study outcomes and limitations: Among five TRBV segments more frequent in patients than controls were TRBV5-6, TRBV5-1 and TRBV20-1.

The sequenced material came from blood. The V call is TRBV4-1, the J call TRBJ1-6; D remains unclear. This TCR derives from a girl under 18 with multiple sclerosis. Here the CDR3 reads CASSLVGWDISPLHF. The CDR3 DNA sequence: TGCGCCAGCAGCCTCGTAGGCTGGGATATTTCACCCCTCCACTTT.